The present T cell receptor (beta chain) was sequenced within a study of CD8+CD57+ T cells in acquired aplastic anemia. Study-wide background: Roughly 3.2 ug was the average amount of DNA from sorted CD4+ and CD8+ cells. The study, taken as a whole, reports: Overlap between patients and controls comprised some 31 CD8+ CDR3 sequences. The study found no significant CD8+ Simpson's diversity difference between patients and controls.

Of note for this clonotype: Antigen specificity is unknown.

Looked up from germline, CDR1 is SGHRS and CDR2 is YFSETQ. V shed 0 bases and J shed 5 bases, with 14 bases lying between them. This CDR3 has 16 amino acids. Genomic DNA, the template, was used for profiling of the TCR beta VDJ and CDR3. Each CDR3 protein is one row after TCRdb ran MiXCR on the reads. There are roughly 130,000 distinct CDR3 sequences in the sample; around 46% occur only once, and about 2.5% lies in the top ten. This TCR came from a human donor in good health, serving as a control. The chain combines TRBV5-1 with TRBJ2-2, with D possibly TRBD1 on 6 matching bases. The sequenced material came from sorted CD4+, CD8+, or CD8+CD57+ T cells (not recorded which) from PBMCs. The chain's CDR3 is CASSLDLVTGTGELFF. CDR3 DNA sequence: TGCGCCAGCAGCTTGGACTTGGTAACAGGGACCGGGGAGCTGTTTTTT.